The 18 T cell receptor beta chains in this list originate from one sample, sequenced in a study of blood T cell repertoires in COVID-19. Using immunoSEQ multiplex PCR, the repertoire was profiled, and TCRdb retains in-frame clones only, with some absent. Of 90,000 to 110,000 clones in the sample, about 87% were seen once. Sequencing used peripheral blood. The receptors originated from a human donor in a cohort sampled during active COVID-19.

In its sample, this clone was seen once. The genes are TRBV6-6 and TRBJ2-3, with TRBD1 as a possible D gene (6 bases). This CDR3 has 14 amino acids. Germline CDR1 is MNHNY and CDR2 is SVGAGI (reference sequence). The ends were cut back, 7 bases at V and 4 bases at J, with 15 bases in the middle. The CDR3 loop is CASKTGPDPDTQYF. The CDR3, as DNA: TGTGCCAGCAAAACAGGGCCCGACCCAGATACGCAGTATTTT.

The rearrangement links TRBV5-1 to TRBJ2-6, with 7 bases matching TRBD1. Germline-derived CDR1 and CDR2 are SGHRS and YFSETQ. The CDR3 runs to 19 residues. V was pared by 0 bases and J by 0 bases, with 9 bases of the junction left unmatched. CDR3 amino acids: CASSLGTGMFLSGANVLTF. Here the CDR3 DNA reads TGCGCCAGCAGCTTGGGGACAGGAATGTTTCTCTCTGGGGCCAACGTCCTGACTTTC. The variable domain in full, completed from reference TRBV5-1 and TRBJ2-6, reads KAGVTQTPRYLIKTRGQQVTLSCSPISGHRSVSWYQQTPGQGLQFLFEYFSETQRNKGNFPGRFSGRQFSNSRSEMNVSTLELGDSALYLCASSLGTGMFLSGANVLTFGAGSRLTVL.

This clone has just a few counts. This chain joins TRBV6-6 and TRBJ1-2; perhaps TRBD1 as D (5 bases). Germline CDR1 reads MNHNY; CDR2 reads SVGAGI (reference sequence). The CDR3 is 15 residues long. Between the trimmed V and J ends, which lost 0 bases and 7 bases, there was a span of 15 bases. For the CDR3, the DNA is TGTGCCAGCAGTTACTCTATGGACATTAACCTTGGCTACACCTTC. This encodes CASSYSMDINLGYTF.

The J gene is TRBJ2-3, the V gene TRBV6-5; 8 bases align to TRBD1. The germline V gene has CDR1 MNHEY and CDR2 SVGAGI. V lost 5 bases to trimming and J lost 5 bases; unmatched junction nucleotides: 9. CDR3 length: 15 residues. The CDR3 is CASSLEGQAGDTQYF. The DNA for the CDR3 is TGTGCCAGCAGTCTGGAGGGACAGGCCGGAGATACGCAGTATTTT.

The J gene is TRBJ1-2, the V gene TRBV6-5; 7 bases agree with TRBD1. The CDR3 runs 15 residues. V shed 6 bases and J 0 bases; nucleotides not matched to a gene: 7. Germline V gene sequence: CDR1 MNHEY, CDR2 SVGAGI. CDR3 loop: CASSRGQVTNYGYTF. The CDR3 nucleotides are TGTGCCAGCAGCCGCGGACAGGTTACTAACTATGGCTACACCTTC.

This chain joins TRBV6-5 and TRBJ1-4; 7 positions agree with TRBD1. The CDR3 extends over 15 amino acids. The germline V gene has CDR1 MNHEY and CDR2 SVGAGI. The trim removed 7 bases at V and 3 bases at J, leaving 8 bases unmatched. The CDR3 DNA follows: TGTGCCAGCACCTACAGGGGCAAGTCTAATGAAAAACTGTTTTTT. Protein: CASTYRGKSNEKLFF.

This clone was counted only a few times. This chain connects TRBV20-1 to TRBJ1-1, with 7 bases lining up with TRBD1. The junction had 4 bases not matched to a gene; V was cut back by 6 bases and J by 6 bases. The CDR3 contains 11 residues. CDR1 is DFQATT and CDR2 is SNEGSKA in the germline V gene (reference sequence). In nucleotides, the CDR3 is TGCAGTGCGATACAGGGGTCTGAAGCTTTCTTT. As protein: CSAIQGSEAFF.

The chain links TRBV29-1 to TRBJ2-5, with D possibly TRBD2 on 5 matching bases. Trimming took off 7 bases at V and 4 bases at J, with 16 bases between the two ends. Germline V gives CDR1 SQVTM, CDR2 ANQGSEA. This CDR3 contains 13 residues. The DNA for the CDR3 is TGCAGCGCCTGGTTGGGAGCTGGAGAGACCCAGTACTTC. This encodes CSAWLGAGETQYF.

The CDR3 protein is CASSSWNGDEQFF. CDR3 sequence (DNA): TGTGCCAGCAGCTCCTGGAACGGGGATGAGCAGTTCTTC. The rearrangement links TRBV7-2 to TRBJ2-1, with a possible D match to TRBD2 (5 bases). With 4 bases removed from V and 8 bases from J, the gap between germline ends came to 12 bases. Germline CDR1 is SGHTA and CDR2 is FQGNSA. The CDR3 has 13 amino acids.

The chain recombines TRBV27 with TRBJ2-7, with 8 bases that match TRBD1. The CDR3 consists of 16 residues. With 2 bases clipped from V and 3 bases from J, the junction kept 9 bases outside the gene matches. CDR1 is MNHEY and CDR2 is SMNVEV in the germline V gene (reference sequence). The CDR3 nucleotides read TGTGCCAGCAGTTTAAACGGGTGGGGGACAGGCTACGAGCAGTACTTC. The encoded protein is CASSLNGWGTGYEQYF.

This sequence joins TRBV28 and TRBJ1-1; D gene uncertain. The CDR3 covers 13 residues. Trimming cost V 2 bases and J 2 bases, with 6 bases left between them. Looked up from germline, CDR1 is MDHEN and CDR2 is SYDVKM. CDR3 coding DNA: TGTGCCAGCAGTTTAGGAGGAAACACTGAAGCTTTCTTT. This sequence encodes CASSLGGNTEAFF.

This chain joins TRBV24-1 and TRBJ2-1, with 8 positions matching TRBD2. This CDR3 is built from 16 residues. The germline gives CDR1 KGHDR, CDR2 SFDVKD. Trimming removed 4 bases from V and 3 bases from J; junction bases left unmatched: 7. The DNA for the CDR3 is TGTGCCACCAGTGACAGGATAGCGGGGAACTACAATGAGCAGTTCTTC. The encoded protein is CATSDRIAGNYNEQFF.

V and J are TRBV27 and TRBJ2-1; TRBD1 agrees at 7 bases. Germline V gives CDR1 MNHEY, CDR2 SMNVEV (reference sequence). CDR3 length: 14 amino acids. Losses at the gene ends were 6 bases for V and 10 bases for J; bases not matched to a gene: 12. CDR3 region: CASSTIQTGNEQFF. The CDR3 nucleotides are TGTGCCAGCAGCACGATACAGACAGGGAACGAGCAGTTCTTC.

The rearrangement uses TRBV14 and TRBJ1-1; D is uncertain. V shed 0 bases and J shed 3 bases, with 8 bases lying between them. This CDR3 is built from 14 residues. Germline V gene data show CDR1 as SGHDN and CDR2 as FVKESK. The CDR3: CASSQDGGHTEAFF. The CDR3 DNA reads TGTGCCAGCAGCCAAGATGGAGGGCACACTGAAGCTTTCTTT.

This chain uses TRBV15 with TRBJ1-1, with D possibly being TRBD1 (5 bases). The CDR3 loop spans 17 amino acids. Germline CDR1 and CDR2: LNHNV and YYDKDF (reference sequence). The germline V and J ends were trimmed by 0 bases and 5 bases, with 19 bases remaining between them. The CDR3 region is CATSREQLWGRGTEAFF. The CDR3 DNA sequence: TGTGCCACCAGCAGAGAGCAGCTATGGGGTAGGGGTACTGAAGCTTTCTTT.

This chain joins TRBV28 and TRBJ1-2; no reliable D call. V was clipped by 3 bases and J by 3 bases, with 5 bases between them. The CDR3 is 12 residues long. In germline, CDR1 is MDHEN, CDR2 SYDVKM. The CDR3 region has the DNA TGTGCCAGCAGTTTTTATGACTATGGCTACACCTTC. It is translated as CASSFYDYGYTF.

The V and J genes are TRBV6-1 and TRBJ2-3; the D gene is possibly TRBD1 (5 bases). The CDR3 consists of 17 residues. Germline CDR1 is MNHNS and CDR2 is SASEGT. V was trimmed by 1 base and J by 1 base, leaving 15 bases between them. The chain's CDR3 is CASSEVLTVSGTDTQYF. CDR3 DNA: TGTGCCAGCAGTGAAGTCTTGACAGTTTCGGGCACAGATACGCAGTATTTT.

The chain couples TRBV24-1 to TRBJ1-6, with D possibly being TRBD1 (5 bases). Germline V lookup: CDR1 KGHDR, CDR2 SFDVKD. This CDR3 is built from 14 residues. The V end was cut by 9 bases, the J end by 7 bases, with 15 bases between. CDR3 in amino acids: CATPAGGANSPLHF. DNA for the CDR3: TGTGCCACCCCCGCAGGAGGGGCGAATTCACCCCTCCACTTT.